The 16 T cell receptor beta chains presented below share a single source sample, sequenced in a study of cytomegalovirus exposure and HLA in healthy donors. This PCR relied on a set of 60 Vbeta primers and 13 Jbeta primers. The method was immunoSEQ multiplex PCR; TCRdb's version includes in-frame clones alone and lacks a portion of them. The sample lists 90,000 to 95,000 clones; 81% were seen once. The source material was PBMCs. These receptors came from a girl aged 2 to 9 in good health and CMV-seropositive.

This clone was counted a few times. The chain links TRBV9 to TRBJ2-1; no firm D call. The CDR3 is 13 amino acids. V was cut by 4 bases and J by 9 bases, with 14 bases left in between. The germline V gene has CDR1 SGDLS and CDR2 YYNGEE. The CDR3 loop is CASSSPPSIEQFF. CDR3 DNA: TGTGCCAGCAGCTCCCCCCCTAGTATTGAGCAGTTCTTC.

The rearrangement uses TRBV6-5 and TRBJ1-3, with TRBD1 matching over 7 bases. The CDR3 consists of 15 residues. Germline V gene lookup returns CDR1 MNHEY and CDR2 SVGAGI. J was trimmed by 0 bases and V by 5 bases; bases with no gene match: 4. In nucleotides, the CDR3 is TGTGCCAGCAGTAGAGGACAGGACTCTGGAAACACCATATATTTT. It is translated as CASSRGQDSGNTIYF.

The chain combines TRBV29-1 with TRBJ2-7, with D possibly TRBD1 on 5 matching bases. V was trimmed by 7 bases and J by 2 bases, leaving 15 bases between them. Per germline, CDR1 SQVTM and CDR2 ANQGSEA. This CDR3 region has 13 residues. CDR3 nucleotide sequence: TGCAGCGCCGAAGGGGTGTCTCCCTACGAGCAGTACTTC. Residues: CSAEGVSPYEQYF.

The rearrangement links TRBV7-9 to TRBJ1-2; D is perhaps TRBD1 (6 bases). From germline, CDR1 is SEHNR and CDR2 FQNEAQ (reference sequence). V lost 6 bases, J lost 5 bases, and 22 bases lay in between. The CDR3 spans 16 residues. The CDR3: CASSTNRDTLGYGYTF. CDR3 in DNA: TGTGCCAGCAGTACTAACCGGGACACCTTAGGGTATGGCTACACCTTC.

The gene calls are TRBV10-2 and TRBJ2-7; 9 bases match TRBD2. The germline CDR1 and CDR2 sequences are WSHSY and SAAADI. The CDR3 spans 13 residues. V dropped 6 bases and J dropped 4; count of bases not matched to a gene: 4. The CDR3 DNA sequence: TGCGCCAGCAGCCGGACTAGCGTTTACGAGCAGTACTTC. Translation gives CASSRTSVYEQYF.

This clone showed up just once. V usage is TRBV6-5 and J usage is TRBJ2-1; a possible D gene is TRBD2 (6 bases). This CDR3 spans 16 amino acids. V gave up 2 bases and J gave up 1 base, with 12 bases separating them. From germline, CDR1 is MNHEY and CDR2 SVGAGI. CDR3 amino acids: CASSYGVAESYNEQFF. CDR3 DNA: TGTGCCAGCAGTTACGGAGTAGCGGAGTCCTACAATGAGCAGTTCTTC.

The rearrangement joins TRBV18 to TRBJ1-2, with TRBD1 identical over 10 bases. The CDR3 is 17 residues long. The germline gives CDR1 KGHSH, CDR2 LQKENI. Unmatched junction bases numbered 10, after V lost 1 base and J lost 5 bases. CDR3 amino acids: CASSPQGDGTGAYGYTF. In DNA, the CDR3 is TGTGCCAGCTCACCACAAGGTGATGGGACAGGGGCTTATGGCTACACCTTC.

The CDR3 loop is CASSDSGRAYEQFF. In DNA, the CDR3 is TGTGCCAGCAGTGATAGCGGGAGGGCCTATGAGCAGTTCTTC. This chain connects TRBV25-1 to TRBJ2-1, with 11 bases identical to TRBD2. V lost 3 bases to trimming and J lost 8 bases; unmatched junction nucleotides: 3. Germline CDR1 MGHDK, CDR2 SYGVNS. The CDR3 loop spans 14 amino acids.

The genes are TRBV27 and TRBJ2-7; tentatively, D is TRBD2 (6 bases). This CDR3 contains 15 residues. In germline, CDR1 is MNHEY, CDR2 SMNVEV (reference sequence). The V end was cut by 2 bases, the J end by 4 bases, with 15 bases between. CDR3 in amino acids: CASSLSRLVGYEQYF. The CDR3 DNA sequence: TGTGCCAGCAGTTTAAGCAGACTAGTTGGTTACGAGCAGTACTTC.

The chain recombines TRBV7-8 with TRBJ2-1; 10 bases match TRBD1. This CDR3 comprises 18 residues. V lost 2 bases to trimming and J lost 4 bases; unmatched junction nucleotides: 11. Germline V lookup: CDR1 SGHVS, CDR2 FQNEAQ. The CDR3 here is CASSLQRGQGVRYNEQFF. CDR3 nucleotides: TGTGCCAGCAGCTTACAACGAGGACAGGGGGTCAGGTACAATGAGCAGTTCTTC. Full variable domain (remainder filled in from reference TRBV7-8 and TRBJ2-1): GAGVSQSPRYKVAKRGQDVALRCDPISGHVSLFWYQQALGQGPEFLTYFQNEAQLDKSGLPSDRFFAERPEGSVSTLKIQRTQQEDSAVYLCASSLQRGQGVRYNEQFFGPGTRLTVL.

The CDR3, as DNA: TGCGCCAGCAGAAGACTAGCGGGAGTTACCTACAATGAGCAGTTCTTC. Encoded protein: CASRRLAGVTYNEQFF. The chain has TRBV4-1 and TRBJ2-1; 12 bases match TRBD2. The CDR3 spans 16 residues. V dropped 6 bases and J dropped 2; count of bases not matched to a gene: 5. CDR1 MGHRA and CDR2 YSYEKL come from the germline V gene.

This clone was seen a single time. The chain links TRBV6-1 to TRBJ1-2, with D uncertain. The CDR3 has 14 residues. CDR1 is MNHNS, CDR2 SASEGT, per germline. The V end was cut by 7 bases, the J end by 1 base, with 13 bases between. Here the CDR3 reads CASTFELDNYGYTF. The DNA of the CDR3 is TGTGCCAGCACCTTCGAACTTGATAACTATGGCTACACCTTC.

This clone was observed a few times. The CDR3 protein is CASSLQGTEAFF. CDR3 DNA sequence: TGTGCCAGCAGCCTTCAGGGTACTGAAGCTTTCTTT. The rearrangement links TRBV14 to TRBJ1-1; TRBD1 might be the D (5 bases). This CDR3 contains 12 residues. V was trimmed by 4 bases and J by 5 bases, leaving 8 bases between them. Per the germline V gene, CDR1 is SGHDN and CDR2 is FVKESK. The entire variable domain, with the rest obtained from reference TRBV14 and TRBJ1-1, is as follows: EAGVTQFPSHSVIEKGQTVTLRCDPISGHDNLYWYRRVMGKEIKFLLHFVKESKQDESGMPNNRFLAERTGGTYSTLKVQPAELEDSGVYFCASSLQGTEAFFGQGTRLTVV.

This chain connects TRBV5-1 to TRBJ2-1; the D is unclear. Germline CDR1 reads SGHRS; CDR2 reads YFSETQ. The germline V and J ends were trimmed by 1 base and 0 bases, with 8 bases remaining between them. The CDR3 is 15 residues long. CDR3 in amino acids: CASSLTTSSYNEQFF. The CDR3 DNA reads TGCGCCAGCAGCTTGACAACCAGCTCCTACAATGAGCAGTTCTTC.

This sequence joins TRBV6-6 and TRBJ1-1; 8 bases match TRBD1. After removal of 5 bases from V and 0 bases from J, the junction contained 5 bases not matched to a gene. The CDR3 consists of 15 residues. Germline CDR1 MNHNY, CDR2 SVGAGI (reference sequence). The CDR3 loop reads CASSRGQGMNTEAFF. CDR3 in DNA: TGTGCCAGCAGTCGTGGACAGGGAATGAACACTGAAGCTTTCTTT.

This clone was counted a few times. The CDR3 DNA sequence: TGTGCCAGCAGCGTAGATGGAGACTATGGCTACACCTTC. Translated, it gives CASSVDGDYGYTF. V is TRBV9 and J is TRBJ1-2; D gene unclear. The CDR3 is 13 amino acids. The germline V gene has CDR1 SGDLS and CDR2 YYNGEE. V was trimmed by 0 bases and J by 3 bases, leaving 6 bases between them. Full variable domain (outside the CDR3, taken from reference TRBV9 and TRBJ1-2): DSGVTQTPKHLITATGQRVTLRCSPRSGDLSVYWYQQSLDQGLQFLIQYYNGEERAKGNILERFSAQQFPDLHSELNLSSLELGDSALYFCASSVDGDYGYTFGSGTRLTVV.